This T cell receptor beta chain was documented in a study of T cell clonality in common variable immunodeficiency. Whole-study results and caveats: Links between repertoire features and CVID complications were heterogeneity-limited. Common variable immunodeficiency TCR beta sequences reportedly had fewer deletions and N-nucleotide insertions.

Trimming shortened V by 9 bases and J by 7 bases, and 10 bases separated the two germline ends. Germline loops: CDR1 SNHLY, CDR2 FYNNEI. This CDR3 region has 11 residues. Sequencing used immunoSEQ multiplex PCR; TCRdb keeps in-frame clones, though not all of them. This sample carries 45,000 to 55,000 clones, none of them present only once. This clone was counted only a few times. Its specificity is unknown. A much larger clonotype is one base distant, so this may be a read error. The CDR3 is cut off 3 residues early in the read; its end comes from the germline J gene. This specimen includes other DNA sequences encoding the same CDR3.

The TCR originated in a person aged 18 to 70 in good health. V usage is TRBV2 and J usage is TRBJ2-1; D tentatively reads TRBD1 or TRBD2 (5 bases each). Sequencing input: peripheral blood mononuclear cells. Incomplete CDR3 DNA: TGTGCCAGTAGAGGGGTGAATGAG. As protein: CASRGVNE. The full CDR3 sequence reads CASRGVNEQFF.